The 8 T cell receptor beta chains presented below share a single source sample, sequenced in a study of blood T cell repertoires in COVID-19. Using immunoSEQ multiplex PCR, the repertoire was profiled, and TCRdb retains in-frame clones only, with some absent. The repertoire has over 300,000 clones, around 90% of them found once; the top ten carry around 7%. What was sequenced was peripheral blood. These TCRs come from a man aged 18 to 30 with active or convalescent COVID-19.

The chain links TRBV2 to TRBJ1-2; D possibly corresponds to TRBD1 (6 bases). Per the germline V gene, CDR1 is SNHLY and CDR2 is FYNNEI. The CDR3 has 14 amino acids. V lost 1 base, J lost 8 bases, and 14 bases lay in between. This CDR3 reads CASSEGDAGAGYTF. The CDR3 bases are TGTGCCAGCAGTGAAGGGGATGCGGGGGCGGGCTACACCTTC. The variable domain in full, with the rest retrieved from reference TRBV2 and TRBJ1-2, is EPEVTQTPSHQVTQMGQEVILRCVPISNHLYFYWYRQILGQKVEFLVSFYNNEISEKSEIFDDQFSVERPDGSNFTLKIRSTKLEDSAMYFCASSEGDAGAGYTFGSGTRLTVV.

The chain joins TRBV19 to TRBJ1-5, with D possibly matching TRBD1 (6 bases). This CDR3 spans 15 amino acids. The germline V and J ends were trimmed by 3 bases and 3 bases, with 12 bases remaining between them. Germline CDR1 and CDR2: LNHDA and SQIVND (reference sequence). The CDR3 loop reads CASSMGAGVNQPQHF. The CDR3 DNA reads as TGTGCCAGTAGTATGGGTGCAGGGGTCAATCAGCCCCAGCATTTT.

J is TRBJ2-2 and V is TRBV5-1; D unclear. This CDR3 has 12 amino acids. Germline loops: CDR1 SGHRS, CDR2 YFSETQ. The V end lost 0 bases, the J end lost 7 bases, and 4 bases lay between the germline ends. CDR3 sequence: CASSLVGGELFF. CDR3 sequence (DNA): TGCGCCAGCAGCTTGGTCGGCGGGGAGCTGTTTTTT. The full variable domain, in which reference TRBV5-1 and TRBJ2-2 provide the parts outside the CDR3, is KAGVTQTPRYLIKTRGQQVTLSCSPISGHRSVSWYQQTPGQGLQFLFEYFSETQRNKGNFPGRFSGRQFSNSRSEMNVSTLELGDSALYLCASSLVGGELFFGEGSRLTVL.

The J gene is TRBJ1-4, the V gene TRBV10-1; D is undetermined. In germline, CDR1 is WNHNN, CDR2 SYGVQD (reference sequence). The CDR3 sequence is 14 residues long. V was cut by 6 bases and J by 7 bases, with 15 bases left in between. The CDR3 DNA follows: TGCGCCAGCAGAAGTAGGAGGGAAAGTGAAAAACTGTTTTTT. Translating it yields CASRSRRESEKLFF.

V usage is TRBV7-9 and J usage is TRBJ2-5, with 9 bases identical to TRBD1. CDR3 length: 17 residues. Germline CDR1 is SEHNR and CDR2 is FQNEAQ (reference sequence). The J segment lost 1 base and the V segment lost 2 bases, leaving 8 bases of the junction unmatched. CDR3 nucleotides: TGTGCCAGCAGCTTATTTCCCCCGGGACAGGGCCAAGAGACCCAGTACTTC. Protein: CASSLFPPGQGQETQYF.

This clone was seen a few times. The chain has TRBV6-4 and TRBJ2-3; 14 bases align to TRBD2. Germline CDR1 is MRHNA and CDR2 is SNTAGT. This CDR3 is built from 16 residues. V gave up 3 bases and J gave up 4 bases; unmatched junction bases: 3. The CDR3 reads CASSEGLAGGADTQYF. CDR3 bases: TGTGCCAGCAGTGAAGGACTAGCGGGGGGTGCAGATACGCAGTATTTT.

V usage is TRBV12-5 and J usage is TRBJ2-2; tentative D call: TRBD1 (6 bases). Germline V gene lookup returns CDR1 LGHNT and CDR2 FRNRAP. The V end was cut by 1 base, the J end by 9 bases, with 15 bases between. The CDR3 is 15 residues long. CDR3 loop: CASGLAPTGPWELFF. The CDR3 DNA reads as TGTGCTAGTGGTTTGGCCCCGACAGGCCCTTGGGAGCTGTTTTTT.

The rearrangement joins TRBV15 to TRBJ1-1; D is unresolved. Per the germline V gene, CDR1 is LNHNV and CDR2 is YYDKDF (reference sequence). The ends were cut back, 1 base at V and 2 bases at J, with 8 bases in the middle. The CDR3 runs to 14 residues. CDR3 sequence (DNA): TGTGCCACCAGCAGAGGCAGAACAAACACTGAAGCTTTCTTT. Translated, it gives CATSRGRTNTEAFF.